This entry lists 8 T cell receptor beta chains sequenced from one sample in a study of T cell responses to AZD1222 COVID-19 vaccine. The protocol was immunoSEQ multiplex PCR, while the TCRdb copy is restricted to in-frame clones and leaves out a portion. The sample shows approximately 180,000 clones, 90% to 95% of them seen only once. The starting material was peripheral blood, obtained 28 days after the second dose of the MenACWY control vaccine. All receptors come from an adult who received the MenACWY meningococcal vaccine as a control.

The rearrangement links TRBV12-3 or TRBV12-4 to TRBJ1-3; D remains unclear. Between the trimmed V and J ends, which lost 6 bases and 4 bases, there was a span of 7 bases. The CDR3 sequence is 12 residues long. The CDR3 sequence: CASRGRGNTIYF. In nucleotides, the CDR3 is TGTGCCAGCAGAGGGAGGGGAAACACCATATATTTT.

This chain connects TRBV7-9 to TRBJ1-1, with 11 bases identical to TRBD1. Germline assignment: CDR1 SEHNR and CDR2 FQNEAQ (reference sequence). The CDR3 is made up of 14 amino acids. J gave up 7 bases and V 4 bases, and 5 bases lay outside the gene matches. The chain's CDR3 is CASSSRDRGSEAFF. CDR3 DNA: TGTGCCAGCAGCTCCCGGGACAGGGGGAGTGAAGCTTTCTTT.

The J gene is TRBJ1-1, the V gene TRBV29-1; D possibly corresponds to TRBD1 (5 bases). The germline CDR1 and CDR2 sequences are SQVTM and ANQGSEA. The CDR3 extends over 13 amino acids. V was shortened by 4 bases and J by 1 base, with 10 bases between the two germline ends. CDR3 in DNA: TGCAGCGTTGCTCAGGGAGCGAACACTGAAGCTTTCTTT. Protein: CSVAQGANTEAFF. Together with reference TRBV29-1 and TRBJ1-1, the CDR3 gives the full variable domain: SAVISQKPSRDICQRGTSLTIQCQVDSQVTMMFWYRQQPGQSLTLIATANQGSEATYESGFVIDKFPISRPNLTFSTLTVSNMSPEDSSIYLCSVAQGANTEAFFGQGTRLTVV.

The chain combines TRBV29-1 with TRBJ1-2; 9 bases line up with TRBD1. Looked up from germline, CDR1 is SQVTM and CDR2 is ANQGSEA. V lost 6 bases, J lost 6 bases, and 8 bases stayed unmatched. The CDR3 covers 13 residues. Here the CDR3 reads CSVRGQGGNGYTF. CDR3 nucleotides: TGCAGCGTCCGGGGACAGGGTGGCAATGGCTACACCTTC.

The chain couples TRBV14 to TRBJ1-6; unclear D gene. The germline V gene encodes CDR1 SGHDN and CDR2 FVKESK. CDR3 length: 14 amino acids. V was shortened by 5 bases and J by 0 bases, with 5 bases between the two germline ends. In DNA, the CDR3 is TGTGCCAGCAGCATCAGCTCCTATAATTCACCCCTCCACTTT. Amino acids: CASSISSYNSPLHF.

The V gene is TRBV19, the J gene TRBJ1-5; TRBD1 might be the D (5 bases). Germline assignment: CDR1 LNHDA and CDR2 SQIVND (reference sequence). The germline V and J ends were trimmed by 2 bases and 7 bases, with 15 bases remaining between them. The CDR3 contains 15 residues. CDR3 bases: TGTGCCAGTAGTATACTATGGGGCCTGGGGCAGCCCCAGCATTTT. It translates to CASSILWGLGQPQHF. The variable domain in full, completed from reference TRBV19 and TRBJ1-5, reads DGGITQSPKYLFRKEGQNVTLSCEQNLNHDAMYWYRQDPGQGLRLIYYSQIVNDFQKGDIAEGYSVSREKKESFPLTVTSAQKNPTAFYLCASSILWGLGQPQHFGDGTRLSIL.

This clone was picked up a small number of times. V is TRBV6-1 and J is TRBJ2-1, with a tentative D call TRBD2 (5 bases). Germline V lookup: CDR1 MNHNS, CDR2 SASEGT. Trimming left V 8 bases short and J 4 bases short, with 18 bases between. This CDR3 is 15 amino acids long. The CDR3 here is CASREAAYEYNEQFF. CDR3 coding DNA: TGTGCCAGCCGCGAAGCGGCGTACGAATACAATGAGCAGTTCTTC.

This clone was counted a few times. The chain employs TRBV6-5 and TRBJ2-2; 7 bases map to TRBD1. V lost 6 bases to trimming and J lost 5 bases; unmatched junction nucleotides: 9. Germline V gene data show CDR1 as MNHEY and CDR2 as SVGAGI. The CDR3 contains 15 residues. This chain's CDR3 is CASSKRSGGTGELFF. The CDR3 DNA follows: TGTGCCAGCAGCAAGCGATCAGGGGGAACCGGGGAGCTGTTTTTT.